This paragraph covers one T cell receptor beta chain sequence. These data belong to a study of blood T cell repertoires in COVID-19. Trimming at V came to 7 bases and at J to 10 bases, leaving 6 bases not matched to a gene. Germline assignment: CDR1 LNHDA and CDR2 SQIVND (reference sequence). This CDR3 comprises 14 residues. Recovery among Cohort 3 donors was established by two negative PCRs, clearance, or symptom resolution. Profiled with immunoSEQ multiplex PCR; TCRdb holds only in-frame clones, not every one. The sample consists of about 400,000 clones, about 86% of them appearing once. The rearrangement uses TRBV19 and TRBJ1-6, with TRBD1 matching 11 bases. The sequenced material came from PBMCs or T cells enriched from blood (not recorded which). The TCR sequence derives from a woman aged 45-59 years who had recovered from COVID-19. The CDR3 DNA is TGTGCCAGTATTTCGGACAGGGGGCCCTCACCCCTCCACTTT. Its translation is CASISDRGPSPLHF.